A single sample is the source of the 29 T cell receptor beta chains below, sequenced in a study of T cells in Graves' hyperthyroidism and ophthalmopathy. From RNA transcripts, TCR beta CDR3 regions were amplified. HTBI primers were the set used in a first-round RT-PCR of the TCR CDR3. TCRdb reprocessed the multiplex PCR reads with MiXCR, giving one entry per CDR3 protein. The table includes a few hundred thousand distinct CDR3 sequences, about 16% detected once. The specimen was blood. These receptors came from a woman aged 60 to 75 with Graves' ophthalmopathy.

This clonotype was seen a handful of times. The gene calls are TRBV2 and TRBJ2-7; D call uncertain. CDR3 length: 15 residues. V lost 4 bases and J 0 bases, leaving 13 bases between the germline ends. In germline, CDR1 is SNHLY, CDR2 FYNNEI. CDR3 sequence reads: CASSGTSLVSYEQYF. The CDR3 DNA sequence: TGTGCCAGCAGTGGCACAAGTCTAGTCTCCTACGAGCAGTACTTC. Full variable domain (missing parts from reference TRBV2 and TRBJ2-7): EPEVTQTPSHQVTQMGQEVILRCVPISNHLYFYWYRQILGQKVEFLVSFYNNEISEKSEIFDDQFSVERPDGSNFTLKIRSTKLEDSAMYFCASSGTSLVSYEQYFGPGTRLTVT.

This clonotype appeared many times. The V gene is TRBV20-1, the J gene TRBJ2-3; D is uncertain. V shed 6 bases and J shed 1 base, with 5 bases lying between them. The CDR3 sequence is 11 residues long. Germline assignment: CDR1 DFQATT and CDR2 SNEGSKA (reference sequence). The CDR3 DNA is TGCAGTGCATTAGGCACAGATACGCAGTATTTT. Amino acid sequence: CSALGTDTQYF.

This clonotype was detected many times. The junction does not match germline at one end; this may be a read error. CDR3 sequence reads: CASSLGTGGNQPQHF. The CDR3 DNA is TGTGCCAGCAGTTTAGGGACAGGGGGCAATCAGCCCCAGCATTTT. This sequence joins TRBV5-1 and TRBJ1-5; 10 bases fit TRBD1. The CDR3 has 15 residues. Germline V gene lookup returns CDR1 SGHRS and CDR2 YFSETQ.

This clonotype was picked up many times. The chain employs TRBV5-1 and TRBJ2-1, with D perhaps being TRBD1 or TRBD2 (8 bases each). Trimming pared 4 bases from V and 9 bases from J, leaving 20 bases between. Germline CDR1 and CDR2: SGHRS and YFSETQ. The CDR3 totals 15 residues. DNA of the CDR3: TGCGCCAGCAGCCTTAGCGGGACAGGAACGGCTGAGCAGTTCTTC. Protein: CASSLSGTGTAEQFF.

This clonotype was observed at least ten times. This sequence joins TRBV12-3 or TRBV12-4 and TRBJ1-1; the D gene is possibly TRBD1 (5 bases). Trimming removed 4 bases at V and 3 bases at J, with 12 bases between. CDR3 length equals 14 residues. The CDR3 sequence: CASSWRVGDTEAFF. The CDR3 DNA reads as TGTGCCAGCAGTTGGCGCGTGGGGGACACTGAAGCTTTCTTT.

The table lists this clonotype with many counts. The chain has TRBV28 and TRBJ2-7, with a possible D match to TRBD1 (5 bases). CDR3 length: 13 residues. Germline-derived CDR1 and CDR2 are MDHEN and SYDVKM. The ends were cut back, 1 base at V and 8 bases at J, with 12 bases in the middle. CDR3 protein: CASSLSPTVKQYF. The CDR3 bases are TGTGCCAGCAGTTTATCCCCGACAGTAAAGCAGTACTTC. Full variable domain (remainder filled in from reference TRBV28 and TRBJ2-7): DVKVTQSSRYLVKRTGEKVFLECVQDMDHENMFWYRQDPGLGLRLIYFSYDVKMKEKGDIPEGYSVSREKKERFSLILESASTNQTSMYLCASSLSPTVKQYFGPGTRLTVT.

The rearrangement links TRBV12-3 or TRBV12-4 to TRBJ2-2, with 10 bases fitting TRBD2. CDR3 length equals 14 residues. V shed 5 bases, J shed 6 bases, and the junction held 3 bases outside the gene matches. CDR3 coding DNA: TGTGCCAGCAGTGGACTAGCGGTGGCCGGGGAGCTGTTTTTT. This sequence encodes CASSGLAVAGELFF.

This chain uses TRBV4-1 with TRBJ2-7, with TRBD2 matching over 10 bases. Germline-derived CDR1 and CDR2 are MGHRA and YSYEKL. V shed 0 bases and J 4 bases; nucleotides not matched to a gene: 6. The CDR3 runs 16 residues. CDR3 in amino acids: CASSQDQREGFYEQYF. The CDR3 DNA sequence: TGCGCCAGCAGCCAAGATCAGCGGGAGGGCTTTTACGAGCAGTACTTC.

This clonotype was detected ten times or more. The rearrangement uses TRBV27 and TRBJ2-5; D possibly corresponds to TRBD1 (6 bases). Per germline, CDR1 MNHEY and CDR2 SMNVEV (reference sequence). The CDR3 sequence is 14 residues long. V shed 0 bases and J shed 5 bases, with 10 bases lying between them. CDR3 residues: CASSLSGGRETQYF. CDR3 in DNA: TGTGCCAGCAGTTTATCAGGGGGTCGGGAGACCCAGTACTTC.

A few counts support this clonotype. The genes are TRBV7-8 and TRBJ2-6; TRBD1 matches 7 bases. The J segment lost 1 base and the V segment lost 6 bases, leaving 18 bases of the junction unmatched. CDR3 length: 20 residues. Germline loops: CDR1 SGHVS, CDR2 FQNEAQ. CDR3 bases: TGTGCCAGCAGGCTTCCTGAAGGGCGACAGGGTGGGTCTGGGGCCAACGTCCTGACTTTC. This translates into CASRLPEGRQGGSGANVLTF.

Ten or more counts support this clonotype. The V and J genes are TRBV5-1 and TRBJ2-7; tentative D call: TRBD2 (6 bases). The length of the CDR3 is 15 residues. Germline V lookup: CDR1 SGHRS, CDR2 YFSETQ. Trimming removed 2 bases at V and 5 bases at J, with 17 bases between. CDR3 sequence reads: CASSFKGAEGNEQYF. CDR3 coding DNA: TGCGCCAGCAGCTTCAAGGGTGCGGAGGGGAACGAGCAGTACTTC. Together with reference TRBV5-1 and TRBJ2-7, the CDR3 gives the full variable domain: KAGVTQTPRYLIKTRGQQVTLSCSPISGHRSVSWYQQTPGQGLQFLFEYFSETQRNKGNFPGRFSGRQFSNSRSEMNVSTLELGDSALYLCASSFKGAEGNEQYFGPGTRLTVT.

In its sample, this clonotype was seen many times. The chain carries TRBV28 and TRBJ2-3, with TRBD1 matching over 7 bases. Trimming removed 10 bases from V and 1 base from J; junction bases left unmatched: 5. The germline gives CDR1 MDHEN, CDR2 SYDVKM. This CDR3 is 13 amino acids long. The CDR3 coding sequence is TGTGCCACTTCAGGACAGGGCACAGATACGCAGTATTTT. Its protein product is CATSGQGTDTQYF.

In this sample, this clonotype turned up many times. The J gene is TRBJ2-6, the V gene TRBV5-1; no reliable D call. Germline CDR1 is SGHRS and CDR2 is YFSETQ. V lost 4 bases and J lost 0, with 8 bases in between. The CDR3 runs to 15 residues. CDR3 sequence (DNA): TGCGCCAGCAGCCCAGGAAACTCTGGGGCCAACGTCCTGACTTTC. Translated: CASSPGNSGANVLTF.

This chain joins TRBV20-1 and TRBJ2-5; TRBD1 agrees at 9 bases. Germline V CDR1 and CDR2: DFQATT, SNEGSKA (reference sequence). The CDR3 spans 14 residues. The junction had 5 bases not matched to a gene; V was cut back by 1 base and J by 5 bases. The CDR3 region is CSARARTGVETQYF. DNA of the CDR3: TGCAGTGCTAGAGCGAGGACAGGGGTTGAGACCCAGTACTTC.

This clonotype came up many times. The chain couples TRBV6-1 to TRBJ2-1; the D gene is possibly TRBD2 (6 bases). This CDR3 spans 15 amino acids. The V end lost 6 bases, the J end lost 7 bases, and 19 bases lay between the germline ends. Germline values: CDR1 MNHNS, CDR2 SASEGT. CDR3 sequence: CASSLYSGVRNEQFF. The CDR3 region has the DNA TGTGCCAGCAGCCTTTATTCGGGAGTTAGGAATGAGCAGTTCTTC.

J is TRBJ2-7 and V is TRBV3-1; 11 nucleotides agree with TRBD2. CDR3 size: 16 residues. Germline CDR1 is LGHDT and CDR2 is YNNKEL (reference sequence). Trimming cost V 6 bases and J 7 bases; bases outside gene matches: 14. The CDR3 loop is CASSLGIAGGPREQYF. DNA of the CDR3: TGTGCCAGCAGTTTGGGTATAGCGGGAGGGCCGCGGGAGCAGTACTTC.

This clonotype was seen a handful of times. The chain joins TRBV19 to TRBJ2-1; D perhaps matches TRBD2 (6 bases). CDR3 length equals 16 residues. Per the germline V gene, CDR1 is LNHDA and CDR2 is SQIVND (reference sequence). Trimming stripped 0 bases from V and 2 bases from J, with 11 bases between. The CDR3 nucleotides are TGTGCCAGTAGTATAGAGGATAGCGGACCCTACAATGAGCAGTTCTTC. It yields the protein CASSIEDSGPYNEQFF.

The chain has TRBV5-6 and TRBJ1-1; D is perhaps TRBD1 (5 bases). The CDR3 length is 15 residues. Germline V gene sequence: CDR1 SGHDT, CDR2 YYEEEE. Trimming removed 3 bases at V and 10 bases at J, with 22 bases between. CDR3 coding DNA: TGTGCCAGCAGCTCCCCGACGTTTCAGGGATTGGGAGCTTTCTTT. Its translation is CASSSPTFQGLGAFF.

The chain links TRBV10-3 to TRBJ2-6; TRBD1 aligns across 7 bases. The germline V gene encodes CDR1 ENHRY and CDR2 SYGVKD. The CDR3 consists of 17 residues. The J segment lost 3 bases and the V segment lost 7 bases, leaving 12 bases of the junction unmatched. CDR3 sequence: CAIKRTGDPRGANVLTF. CDR3 in DNA: TGTGCCATCAAGAGAACAGGGGACCCCCGTGGGGCCAACGTCCTGACTTTC.

V and J are TRBV12-3 or TRBV12-4 and TRBJ1-3; D uncertain. V was pared by 7 bases and J by 0 bases, with 10 bases between. The CDR3 length is 14 residues. The CDR3 region is CASKGSYSGNTIYF. The CDR3 DNA is TGTGCCAGCAAAGGGAGCTACTCTGGAAACACCATATATTTT.

This clonotype was seen more than once but under ten times. The V call is TRBV6-1, the J call TRBJ1-3; D might be TRBD1 (6 bases). This CDR3 comprises 16 residues. The germline gives CDR1 MNHNS, CDR2 SASEGT. V shed 7 bases and J shed 4 bases, with 20 bases lying between them. The chain's CDR3 is CASNNARRDTGNTIYF. CDR3 nucleotides: TGTGCCAGCAACAACGCTCGACGGGACACAGGAAACACCATATATTTT.

This clonotype occurred a few times. The chain links TRBV28 to TRBJ2-1, with 7 bases matching TRBD1. The junction had 8 bases not matched to a gene; V was cut back by 6 bases and J by 3 bases. This CDR3 comprises 15 residues. Germline V gives CDR1 MDHEN, CDR2 SYDVKM. Here the CDR3 reads CASSPAGGLYNEQFF. Written as DNA, the CDR3 is TGTGCCAGCAGCCCGGCAGGGGGTCTCTACAATGAGCAGTTCTTC.

This clonotype was seen a handful of times. This rearrangement joins TRBV4-1 to TRBJ1-3; D is ambiguous. Germline assignment: CDR1 MGHRA and CDR2 YSYEKL. V lost 4 bases to trimming and J lost 4 bases, with 14 bases between them. The CDR3 is 15 residues long. CDR3 in DNA: TGCGCCAGCAGCCGACCAACATTGGGCGGAAACACCATATATTTT. Amino acid sequence: CASSRPTLGGNTIYF.

This clonotype has more than one count but fewer than ten. The chain carries TRBV28 and TRBJ2-2; tentative D call: TRBD1 (5 bases). The V and J ends lost 1 base and 4 bases respectively, with 10 bases between them. The CDR3 totals 15 residues. Germline CDR1 and CDR2: MDHEN and SYDVKM. Written as DNA, the CDR3 is TGTGCCAGCAGTTTATCCAGGGCGGCCACCGGGGAGCTGTTTTTT. Its translation: CASSLSRAATGELFF.

This clonotype was observed a handful of times. The chain employs TRBV6-6 and TRBJ2-7; 7 bases agree with TRBD2. Germline V gives CDR1 MNHNY, CDR2 SVGAGI (reference sequence). CDR3 length equals 17 residues. V gave up 1 base and J gave up 3 bases; unmatched junction bases: 12. CDR3 region: CASSYLDPSGKVYEQYF. The CDR3 region has the DNA TGTGCCAGCAGTTACTTAGACCCCAGCGGGAAGGTCTACGAGCAGTACTTC.

V gene TRBV2 combines with J gene TRBJ2-2; D is ambiguous. The CDR3 covers 13 residues. V gave up 5 bases and J gave up 8 bases, with 12 bases separating them. Germline V gives CDR1 SNHLY, CDR2 FYNNEI. CDR3 in DNA: TGTGCCAGCAGTAAATCAAGGCAGGGGGAGCTGTTTTTT. Translating gives CASSKSRQGELFF.

This clonotype was seen many times. This chain uses TRBV7-2 with TRBJ2-1; TRBD2 aligns across 8 bases. The CDR3 is made up of 17 amino acids. Germline V CDR1 and CDR2: SGHTA, FQGNSA. Losses at the gene ends were 5 bases for V and 0 bases for J; bases not matched to a gene: 9. The CDR3: CASSLRTSRSSYNEQFF. The CDR3 nucleotides are TGTGCCAGCAGCCTACGGACTAGCCGAAGCTCCTACAATGAGCAGTTCTTC.

This clonotype has ten or more counts. The V gene is TRBV5-1, the J gene TRBJ2-1; 10 nucleotides agree with TRBD2. The CDR3 extends over 15 amino acids. The germline CDR1 and CDR2 sequences are SGHRS and YFSETQ. With 4 bases clipped from V and 3 bases from J, the junction kept 4 bases outside the gene matches. CDR3 loop: CASSMTSGYYNEQFF. CDR3 nucleotides: TGCGCCAGCAGCATGACTAGCGGGTACTACAATGAGCAGTTCTTC.

V and J are TRBV19 and TRBJ1-5, with D tentatively TRBD1 (6 bases). V lost 7 bases, J lost 5 bases, and 12 bases lay in between. The CDR3 has 13 residues. Germline loops: CDR1 LNHDA, CDR2 SQIVND (reference sequence). The CDR3 coding sequence is TGTGCCAGTAAGGGAGGGGGGCATCAGCCCCAGCATTTT. Its translation is CASKGGGHQPQHF.